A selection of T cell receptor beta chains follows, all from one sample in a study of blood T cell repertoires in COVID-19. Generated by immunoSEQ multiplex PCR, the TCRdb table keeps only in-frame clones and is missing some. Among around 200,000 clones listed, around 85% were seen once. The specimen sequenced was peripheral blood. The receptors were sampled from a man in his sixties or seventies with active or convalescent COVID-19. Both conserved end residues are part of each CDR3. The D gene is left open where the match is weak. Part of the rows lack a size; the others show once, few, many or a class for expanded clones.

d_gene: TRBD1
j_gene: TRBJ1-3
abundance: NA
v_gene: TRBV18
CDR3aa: CASSSLPGQSSGNTIYF
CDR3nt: TGTGCCAGCTCCTCCCTGCCGGGACAGTCCTCTGGAAACACCATATATTTT

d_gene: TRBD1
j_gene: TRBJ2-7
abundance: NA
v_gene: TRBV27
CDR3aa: CASSRGTASFSYEQYF
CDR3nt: TGTGCCAGCAGTAGGGGGACAGCCAGCTTCTCCTACGAGCAGTACTTC

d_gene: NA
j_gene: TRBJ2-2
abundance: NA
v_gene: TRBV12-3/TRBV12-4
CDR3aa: CASSRRDTGELFF
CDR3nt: TGTGCCAGCAGCCGACGGGATACCGGGGAGCTGTTTTTT

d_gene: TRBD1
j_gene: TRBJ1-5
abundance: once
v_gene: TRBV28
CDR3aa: CASRPTGIRNQPQHF
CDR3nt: TGTGCCAGCAGGCCGACAGGGATCCGCAATCAGCCCCAGCATTTT

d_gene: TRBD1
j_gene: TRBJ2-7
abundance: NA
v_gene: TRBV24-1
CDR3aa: CATSERQGRGEQYF
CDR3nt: TGTGCCACCAGTGAAAGACAGGGTAGAGGCGAGCAGTACTTC

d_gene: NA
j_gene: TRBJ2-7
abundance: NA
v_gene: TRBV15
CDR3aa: CATSKGDSPYEQYF
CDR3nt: TGTGCCACCAGCAAAGGCGACAGCCCCTACGAGCAGTACTTC

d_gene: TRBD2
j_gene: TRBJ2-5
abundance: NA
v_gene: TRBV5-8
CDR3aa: CASSQGLAGTQETQYF
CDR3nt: TGTGCCAGCAGCCAAGGACTAGCGGGGACACAAGAGACCCAGTACTTC

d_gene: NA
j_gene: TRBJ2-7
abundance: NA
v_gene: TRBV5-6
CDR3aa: CASSLVAGAYEQYF
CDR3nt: TGTGCCAGCAGCTTGGTAGCAGGGGCCTACGAGCAGTACTTC

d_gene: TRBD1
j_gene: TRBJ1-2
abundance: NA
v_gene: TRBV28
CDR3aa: CASSRTGQGARGYTF
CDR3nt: TGTGCCAGCAGTCGGACGGGACAGGGGGCGCGGGGCTACACCTTC

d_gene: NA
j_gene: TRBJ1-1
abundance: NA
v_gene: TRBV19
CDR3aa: CASSDDRRYTEAFF
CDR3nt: TGTGCCAGTAGTGACGACAGGAGATACACTGAAGCTTTCTTT

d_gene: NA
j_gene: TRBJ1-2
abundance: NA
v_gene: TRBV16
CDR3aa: CASSPIIGINYGYTF
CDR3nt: TGTGCCAGCAGCCCTATTATCGGGATAAACTATGGCTACACCTTC

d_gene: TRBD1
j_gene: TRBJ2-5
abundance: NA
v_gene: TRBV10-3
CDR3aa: CAIGHTGTGEETQYF
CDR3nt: TGTGCCATCGGGCACACCGGGACAGGGGAAGAGACCCAGTACTTC

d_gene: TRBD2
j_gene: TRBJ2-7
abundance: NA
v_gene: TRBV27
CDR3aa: CASSPKLAGGPYEQYF
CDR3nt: TGTGCCAGCAGTCCGAAACTAGCGGGAGGGCCTTACGAGCAGTACTTC

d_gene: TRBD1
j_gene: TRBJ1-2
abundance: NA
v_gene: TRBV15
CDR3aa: CATSRDLTGSLYGYTF
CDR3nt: TGTGCCACCAGCAGAGACCTGACAGGGTCTCTATATGGCTACACCTTC

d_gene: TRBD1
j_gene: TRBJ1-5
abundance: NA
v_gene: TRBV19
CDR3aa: CATSSGQLNQPQHF
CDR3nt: TGTGCCACGAGTTCGGGACAGTTAAATCAGCCCCAGCATTTT

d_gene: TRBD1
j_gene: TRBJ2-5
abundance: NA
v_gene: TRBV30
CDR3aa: CAWSVERGRGETQYF
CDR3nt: TGTGCCTGGAGTGTCGAGAGGGGGCGAGGGGAGACCCAGTACTTC

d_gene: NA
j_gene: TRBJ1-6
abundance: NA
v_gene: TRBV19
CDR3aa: CASSISTGRVDNSPLHF
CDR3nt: TGTGCCAGTAGTATATCTACAGGGCGAGTGGATAATTCACCCCTCCACTTT

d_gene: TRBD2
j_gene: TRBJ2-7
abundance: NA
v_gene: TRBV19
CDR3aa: CASSESGNSYEQYF
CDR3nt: TGTGCCAGTAGTGAGAGCGGGAATTCCTACGAGCAGTACTTC

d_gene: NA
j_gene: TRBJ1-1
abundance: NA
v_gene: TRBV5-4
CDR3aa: CASSSGGGNTEAFF
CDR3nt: TGTGCCAGCAGCTCGGGAGGGGGGAACACTGAAGCTTTCTTT

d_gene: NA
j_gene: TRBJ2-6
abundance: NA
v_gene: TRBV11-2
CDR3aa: CASSLQGPASGANVLTF
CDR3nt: TGTGCCAGCAGCTTGCAGGGGCCGGCCTCTGGGGCCAACGTCCTGACTTTC

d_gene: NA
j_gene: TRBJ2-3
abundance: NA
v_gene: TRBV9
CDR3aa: CASSDAEAITQYF
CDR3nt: TGTGCCAGCAGCGACGCGGAGGCCATTACGCAGTATTTT

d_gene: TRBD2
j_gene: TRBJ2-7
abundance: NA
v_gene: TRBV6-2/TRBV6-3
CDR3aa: CASSLEPGRDRPYEQYF
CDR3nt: TGTGCCAGCAGCCTAGAACCGGGGAGGGATAGGCCCTACGAGCAGTACTTC

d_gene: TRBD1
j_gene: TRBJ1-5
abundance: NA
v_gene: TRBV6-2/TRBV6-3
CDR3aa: CASSYQGAWQPQHF
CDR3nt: TGTGCCAGCAGTTATCAGGGGGCTTGGCAGCCCCAGCATTTT

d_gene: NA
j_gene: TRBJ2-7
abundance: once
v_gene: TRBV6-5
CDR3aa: CASRPRLSYEQYF
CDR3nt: TGTGCCAGCAGACCGCGGTTATCCTACGAGCAGTACTTC

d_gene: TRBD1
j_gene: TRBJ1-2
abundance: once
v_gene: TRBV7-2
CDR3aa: CASSLGPDRGHRSGYGYTF
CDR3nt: TGTGCCAGCAGCTTAGGACCCGACAGGGGGCATAGGTCGGGCTATGGCTACACCTTC

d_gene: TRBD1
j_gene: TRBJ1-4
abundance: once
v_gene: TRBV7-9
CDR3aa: CASSLDRGDEKLFF
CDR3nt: TGTGCCAGCAGCTTAGACAGGGGGGATGAAAAACTGTTTTTT